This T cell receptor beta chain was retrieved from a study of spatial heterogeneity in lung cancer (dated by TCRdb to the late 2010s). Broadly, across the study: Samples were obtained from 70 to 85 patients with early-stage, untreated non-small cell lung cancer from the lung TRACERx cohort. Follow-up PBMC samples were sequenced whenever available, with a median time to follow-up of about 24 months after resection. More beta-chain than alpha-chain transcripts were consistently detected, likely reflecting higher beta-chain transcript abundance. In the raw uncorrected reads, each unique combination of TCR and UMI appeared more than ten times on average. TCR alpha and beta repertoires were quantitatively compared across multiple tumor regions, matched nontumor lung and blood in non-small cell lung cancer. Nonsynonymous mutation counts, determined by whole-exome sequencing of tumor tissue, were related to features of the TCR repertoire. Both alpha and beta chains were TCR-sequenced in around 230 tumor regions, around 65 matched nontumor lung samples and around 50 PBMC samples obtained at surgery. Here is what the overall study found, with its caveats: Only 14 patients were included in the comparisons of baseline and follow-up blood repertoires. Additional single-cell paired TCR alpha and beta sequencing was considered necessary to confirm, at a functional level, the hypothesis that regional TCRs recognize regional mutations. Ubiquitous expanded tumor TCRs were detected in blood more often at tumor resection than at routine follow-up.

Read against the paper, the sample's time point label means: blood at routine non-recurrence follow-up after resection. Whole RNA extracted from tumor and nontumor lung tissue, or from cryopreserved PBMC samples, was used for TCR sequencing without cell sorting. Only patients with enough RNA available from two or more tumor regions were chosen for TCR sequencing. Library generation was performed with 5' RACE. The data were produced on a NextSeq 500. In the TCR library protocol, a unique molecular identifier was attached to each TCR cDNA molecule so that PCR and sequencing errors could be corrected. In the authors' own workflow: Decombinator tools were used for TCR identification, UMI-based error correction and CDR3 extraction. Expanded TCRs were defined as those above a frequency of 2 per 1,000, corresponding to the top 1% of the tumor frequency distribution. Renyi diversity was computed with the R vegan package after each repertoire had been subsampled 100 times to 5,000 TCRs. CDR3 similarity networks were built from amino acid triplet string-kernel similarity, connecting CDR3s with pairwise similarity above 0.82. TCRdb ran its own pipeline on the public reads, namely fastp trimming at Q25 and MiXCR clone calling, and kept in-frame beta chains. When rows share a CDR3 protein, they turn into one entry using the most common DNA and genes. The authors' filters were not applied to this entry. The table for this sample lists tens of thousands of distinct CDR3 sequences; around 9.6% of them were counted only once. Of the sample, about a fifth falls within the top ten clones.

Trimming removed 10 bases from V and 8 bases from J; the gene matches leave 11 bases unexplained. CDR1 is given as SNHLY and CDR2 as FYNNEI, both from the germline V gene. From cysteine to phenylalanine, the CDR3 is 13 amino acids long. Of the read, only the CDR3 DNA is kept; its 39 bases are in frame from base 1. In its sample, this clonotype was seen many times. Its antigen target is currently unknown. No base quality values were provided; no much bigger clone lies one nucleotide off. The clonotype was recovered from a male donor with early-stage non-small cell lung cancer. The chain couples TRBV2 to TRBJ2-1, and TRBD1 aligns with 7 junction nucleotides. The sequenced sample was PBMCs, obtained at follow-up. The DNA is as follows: TGTGCCATAACGGACAGGTTAGCGTATGAGCAGTTCTTC. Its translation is CAITDRLAYEQFF.